This TCR beta chain comes out of a study of cytomegalovirus exposure and HLA in healthy donors. Only in-frame clones appear in the TCRdb table, and some are missing; sequencing was by immunoSEQ multiplex PCR. The sample yields some 84,000 clones, approximately 91% seen once. A word on this clone: Its antigen remains unknown.

CDR1 PRHDT and CDR2 FYEKMQ come from the germline V gene (reference sequence). V lost 2 bases, J lost 4 bases, and 9 bases lay in between. The CDR3 length is 15 residues. Study-wide results and limits: The dataset shows that most TCR sequences were rare, while some public TCRs occurred in many donors.

The sequence was obtained from a man aged 30-40 years in good health and CMV-seronegative. The genes are TRBV13 and TRBJ2-6, with D possibly being TRBD1 (5 bases). The material sequenced was PBMCs. CDR3 sequence (DNA): TGTGCCAGCAGCTTATCAGGGCACGGGGCCAACGTCCTGACTTTC. Translation: CASSLSGHGANVLTF. The full variable domain, in which reference TRBV13 and TRBJ2-6 provide the parts outside the CDR3, is AAGVIQSPRHLIKEKRETATLKCYPIPRHDTVYWYQQGPGQDPQFLISFYEKMQSDKGSIPDRFSAQQFSDYHSELNMSSLELGDSALYFCASSLSGHGANVLTFGAGSRLTVL.